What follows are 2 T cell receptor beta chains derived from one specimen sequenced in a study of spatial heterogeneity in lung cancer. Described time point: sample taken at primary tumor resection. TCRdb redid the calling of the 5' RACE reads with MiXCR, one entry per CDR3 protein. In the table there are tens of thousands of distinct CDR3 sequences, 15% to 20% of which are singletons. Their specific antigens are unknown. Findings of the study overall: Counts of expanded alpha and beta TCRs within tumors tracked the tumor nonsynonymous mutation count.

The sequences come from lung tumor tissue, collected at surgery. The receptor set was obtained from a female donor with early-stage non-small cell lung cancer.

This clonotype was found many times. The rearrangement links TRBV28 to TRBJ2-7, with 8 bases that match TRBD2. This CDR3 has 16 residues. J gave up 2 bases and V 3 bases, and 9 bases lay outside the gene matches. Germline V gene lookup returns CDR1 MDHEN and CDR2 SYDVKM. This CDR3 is CASSLAYGAGAYEQYF. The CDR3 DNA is TGTGCCAGCAGTTTGGCCTACGGAGCGGGGGCCTACGAGCAGTACTTC.

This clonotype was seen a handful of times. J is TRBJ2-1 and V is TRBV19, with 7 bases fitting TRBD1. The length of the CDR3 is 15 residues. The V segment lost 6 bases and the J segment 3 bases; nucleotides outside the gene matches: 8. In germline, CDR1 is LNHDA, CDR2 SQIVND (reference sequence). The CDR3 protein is CASSEPGTDYNEQFF. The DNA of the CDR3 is TGTGCCAGTAGCGAACCCGGGACAGACTACAATGAGCAGTTCTTC.